Below, 7 T cell receptor beta chains from the same sample are listed, as sequenced in a study of cytotoxic CD8 clonotypes in ibrutinib-treated CLL. Assay used: immunoSEQ multiplex PCR; TCRdb lists only in-frame clones, some missing. This table holds about 40,000 clones, roughly two thirds found once. Sequences were derived from PBMCs, sampled at disease progression, from a patient treated with ibrutinib. These receptors all stem from a human donor with chronic lymphocytic leukemia.

This CDR3 reads CASSPLAGGPYEQYF. CDR3 nucleotide sequence: TGTGCCAGCAGCCCCCTAGCGGGAGGTCCCTACGAGCAGTACTTC. The rearrangement uses TRBV19 and TRBJ2-7; 11 nucleotides line up with TRBD2. V lost 9 bases and J lost 2; bases outside the gene matches: 9. This CDR3 has 15 amino acids. Germline CDR1 LNHDA, CDR2 SQIVND (reference sequence).

The chain employs TRBV4-1 and TRBJ2-1; TRBD2 matches at 7 bases. The germline V gene has CDR1 MGHRA and CDR2 YSYEKL. Trimming cost V 3 bases and J 4 bases; bases outside gene matches: 9. CDR3 length: 16 amino acids. The DNA for the CDR3 is TGCGCCAGCAGCCATTACAGCGGGAATCTATACAATGAGCAGTTCTTC. This encodes CASSHYSGNLYNEQFF.

The count of this clone is one. This sequence joins TRBV5-1 and TRBJ2-1, with 12 nucleotides matching TRBD1. This CDR3 contains 16 residues. CDR1 SGHRS and CDR2 YFSETQ come from the germline V gene. V lost 0 bases and J lost 8; bases outside the gene matches: 6. The CDR3 coding sequence is TGCGCCAGCAGCTTGGCCGTGGGACAGGGGGCATATGAGCAGTTCTTC. This translates into CASSLAVGQGAYEQFF. The complete variable domain, with remaining parts taken from reference TRBV5-1 and TRBJ2-1, reads KAGVTQTPRYLIKTRGQQVTLSCSPISGHRSVSWYQQTPGQGLQFLFEYFSETQRNKGNFPGRFSGRQFSNSRSEMNVSTLELGDSALYLCASSLAVGQGAYEQFFGPGTRLTVL.

This sequence joins TRBV7-9 and TRBJ2-3; 9 nucleotides agree with TRBD1. CDR1 SEHNR and CDR2 FQNEAQ come from the germline V gene (reference sequence). CDR3 length equals 16 residues. V lost 11 bases, J lost 4 bases, and 16 bases stayed unmatched. The CDR3 reads CAGSGQGHFSADTQYF. DNA for the CDR3: TGTGCCGGGTCGGGACAGGGACATTTCAGCGCAGATACGCAGTATTTT.

This clone was counted between two and nine times. The chain carries TRBV5-1 and TRBJ2-1; 11 bases are a match to TRBD2. The germline CDR1 and CDR2 sequences are SGHRS and YFSETQ. V gave up 2 bases and J gave up 8 bases; unmatched junction bases: 9. The CDR3 length is 16 residues. The chain's CDR3 is CASSFELAGAGDEQFF. The CDR3 region has the DNA TGCGCCAGCAGCTTTGAACTAGCGGGAGCTGGGGATGAGCAGTTCTTC.

This clone has only a few counts. The chain couples TRBV28 to TRBJ1-2; D gene unclear. Between the trimmed V and J ends, which lost 6 bases and 6 bases, there was a span of 8 bases. Germline CDR1 reads MDHEN; CDR2 reads SYDVKM. The CDR3 totals 11 residues. The CDR3 sequence is CASRRTDGYTF. The CDR3 region has the DNA TGTGCCAGCAGAAGGACGGATGGCTACACCTTC.

This chain joins TRBV6-4 and TRBJ2-7; D perhaps matches TRBD2 (7 bases). Germline V gene lookup returns CDR1 MRHNA and CDR2 SNTAGT. CDR3 length: 10 amino acids. CDR3 coding DNA: TGTCCCACGGGGGGCCTGGAGCAGTACTTC. Amino acids: CPTGGLEQYF.